This T cell receptor beta chain comes out of a study of shared clonotypes between healthy human individuals. CD8 cells regarded as naive lacked CD45RO, were positively chosen for CCR7, and omitted terminally differentiated effector memory CD45RA+ cells. Method: immunoSEQ multiplex PCR; TCRdb's copy keeps in-frame clones and lacks some. In the table there are about 680,000 clones, approximately 90% of which are singletons. From germline, CDR1 is MNHEY and CDR2 SMNVEV (reference sequence). The CDR3 covers 15 residues. J gave up 3 bases and V 5 bases, and 7 bases lay outside the gene matches. The origin of this receptor is a young man in good health. V is TRBV27 and J is TRBJ2-1; 7 bases fit TRBD2. Input material: naive CD8+ T cells sorted from blood. The CDR3 sequence is CASSPTSSIYNEQFF. CDR3 in DNA: TGTGCCAGCAGTCCGACTAGCAGTATCTACAATGAGCAGTTCTTC.